Sequencing of this TCR beta chain was carried out in a study of T cells expressing NK-cell markers. Looking at the study overall: In the group of eight sequenced donors, seven were HCMV-seropositive and one was seronegative. Study-wide findings and caveats: One observes that, in a handful of donors, these clonotypes were also the leading ones within the CD3+CD56-NKG2C+ fraction.

Germline assignment: CDR1 DFQATT and CDR2 SNEGSKA (reference sequence). The CDR3 extends over 17 amino acids. Production of TCR beta cDNA relied on 5'RACE template switching with UMIs. TCRdb reprocessed the 5' RACE reads, keeping one entry per CDR3 protein, no DNA. The ten most abundant clones cover 5.2% of a sample with 300,000 to 450,000 distinct CDR3 sequences. Points on this clonotype: Its matching antigen is unknown.

The sequencing sample was made of blood T cells: a sorted CD56 or NKG2C T cell subset, CD4+ or CD8+ T cells, or bulk PBMC T cells (not recorded which). V is TRBV20-1 and J is TRBJ2-3; TCRdb's assignment of TRBD2 cannot be checked, as there is no DNA. This TCR derives from a man aged 18 to 70 in good health. CDR3 region: CSARDLSRAVSTDTQYF.